Shown below are 11 T cell receptor beta chains from a single sample sequenced in a study of shared clonotypes between healthy human individuals. Data came from immunoSEQ multiplex PCR; TCRdb stores just in-frame clones and leaves some out. The table has under 1,100,000 clones, about 74% seen once. Sequencing used memory CD4+ T cells sorted from blood. The subset here: CD45RA-negative fraction. These receptors all come from a man between 18 and 29 years old in good health.

This sequence joins TRBV18 and TRBJ1-1; no reliable D call. Germline CDR1 is KGHSH and CDR2 is LQKENI. Trimming took 11 bases from V and 1 from J, leaving 14 bases between them. The CDR3 sequence is 13 residues long. The CDR3 region is CAASTDQNTEAFF. The DNA for the CDR3 is TGTGCCGCTTCGACGGATCAGAACACTGAAGCTTTCTTT.

This chain joins TRBV10-3 and TRBJ1-1; D uncertain. The germline V gene encodes CDR1 ENHRY and CDR2 SYGVKD. The CDR3 totals 14 residues. V was cut by 2 bases and J by 0 bases, with 7 bases left in between. CDR3 in DNA: TGTGCCATCAGTGAGAGGACCTTGAACACTGAAGCTTTCTTT. Amino acid sequence: CAISERTLNTEAFF.

The chain is built from TRBV7-2 and TRBJ2-3; the match to TRBD1 covers 7 bases. From germline, CDR1 is SGHTA and CDR2 FQGNSA. The CDR3 runs to 15 residues. The junction had 9 bases not matched to a gene; V was cut back by 4 bases and J by 5 bases. CDR3 nucleotide sequence: TGTGCCAGCAGCTGGAACAGGGGTCATAAAGATACGCAGTATTTT. Translated, it gives CASSWNRGHKDTQYF.

Comments on this clone: Other nucleotide sequences in the sample specify the same CDR3. This chain links TRBV9 with TRBJ2-3; 11 nucleotides agree with TRBD1. J gave up 4 bases and V 2 bases, and 0 bases lay outside the gene matches. Per the germline V gene, CDR1 is SGDLS and CDR2 is YYNGEE. The CDR3 totals 14 residues. In nucleotides, the CDR3 is TGTGCCAGCAGCGTGGGACAGGGGGCAGATACGCAGTATTTT. Amino acids: CASSVGQGADTQYF.

The V call is TRBV5-8, the J call TRBJ2-3; 7 positions agree with TRBD1. J gave up 6 bases and V 0 bases, and 7 bases lay outside the gene matches. The CDR3 totals 15 residues. Germline-derived CDR1 and CDR2 are SGHTS and YDEGEE. The CDR3 region has the DNA TGTGCCAGCAGCTTGGGTGGCAGGGGGACGGATACGCAGTATTTT. Translation gives CASSLGGRGTDTQYF.

CDR3 amino acids: CASSLTGTGELFF. DNA of the CDR3: TGTGCCAGCAGTCTAACAGGGACCGGGGAGCTGTTTTTT. V gene TRBV28 combines with J gene TRBJ2-2; D is perhaps TRBD1 (6 bases). V lost 5 bases to trimming and J lost 5 bases, with 9 bases between them. CDR1 is MDHEN and CDR2 is SYDVKM in the germline V gene. The CDR3 is 13 residues long.

The chain joins TRBV11-2 to TRBJ1-6, with TRBD1 identical over 7 bases. Germline CDR1 is SGHAT and CDR2 is FQNNGV. The CDR3 totals 14 residues. The V gene end was trimmed by 1 base and the J gene end by 7 bases; junction bases not matched to a gene: 1. The CDR3 protein is CASSLAGGNSPLHF. CDR3 DNA sequence: TGTGCCAGCAGCTTAGCAGGGGGGAATTCACCCCTCCACTTT.

This clone came up a few times. The chain carries TRBV2 and TRBJ1-1; D is undetermined. Deletions cut 2 bases from V and 11 bases from J, with 12 bases between. Germline assignment: CDR1 SNHLY and CDR2 FYNNEI. This CDR3 has 12 amino acids. The CDR3 region has the DNA TGTGCCAGCAGTGAACCGGGGAGGTATGCTTTCTTT. This encodes CASSEPGRYAFF.

The gene calls are TRBV6-6 and TRBJ1-5; 7 nucleotides agree with TRBD1. This CDR3 spans 14 amino acids. V lost 9 bases, J lost 3 bases, and 8 bases stayed unmatched. The V gene's germline CDR1 is MNHNY and CDR2 SVGAGI (reference sequence). The CDR3 DNA reads TGTGCCAGGCGCCGGGACAGCAACAATCAGCCCCAGCATTTT. Encoded protein: CARRRDSNNQPQHF.

Here the CDR3 DNA reads TGTGCCATCAGCCGACAGGATTGGGCTGAAGCTTTCTTT. It yields the protein CAISRQDWAEAFF. The gene calls are TRBV10-3 and TRBJ1-1; weak D call: TRBD1 (6 bases). The CDR3 loop spans 13 amino acids. Germline V gene sequence: CDR1 ENHRY, CDR2 SYGVKD. The ends were cut back, 6 bases at V and 6 bases at J, with 14 bases in the middle.

In DNA, the CDR3 is TGTGCCACCACTAGCGGGGGGGCCGGCACAGATACGCAGTATTTT. It specifies CATTSGGAGTDTQYF. This rearrangement joins TRBV5-4 to TRBJ2-3; 13 bases map to TRBD2. This CDR3 has 15 residues. The germline CDR1 and CDR2 sequences are SGHNT and YYREEE (reference sequence). Trimming cost V 9 bases and J 1 base; bases outside gene matches: 5.